Only one count was recorded for the clone carrying this T cell receptor (beta chain). The antigen remains undetermined. Clones were read by immunoSEQ multiplex PCR, and TCRdb kept only the in-frame ones, dropping some. The profile shows more than 90,000 clones, 86% of them singletons. V was pared by 0 bases and J by 1 base, with 2 bases of the junction left unmatched. The CDR3 extends over 16 amino acids. Per germline, CDR1 MNHEY and CDR2 SVGAGI. This entry belongs to a study of cytomegalovirus exposure and HLA in healthy donors. Study information: A subsequent analysis stated that the 90 to 150 validation repertoires were run on the same platform as the approximately 710 first-cohort repertoires. Study-level points and caveats: Most TCR sequences were seen very rarely across donors, but some public TCRs occurred in many.

This sequence originates from a man aged 18 to 30 in good health and CMV-seronegative. This sequence joins TRBV6-5 and TRBJ2-2, with 7 bases that match TRBD2. Sample: PBMCs. CDR3 sequence (DNA): TGTGCCAGCAGTTACTCGCCTAGCGGGAACACCGGGGAGCTGTTTTTT. Amino acid sequence: CASSYSPSGNTGELFF.